This T cell receptor beta chain was identified in a study of control samples from healthy donors and cancer patients. Data came from immunoSEQ multiplex PCR; TCRdb stores just in-frame clones and leaves some out. The sample records about 180,000 clones, around 94% being singletons. The receptor was isolated from a man in his thirties or forties in good health. The sequenced material came from blood.

CDR3 in DNA: TGTGCCAGAAGCTTGTCCTTAGGGGACCAGCCCCAGCATTTT. Translation: CARSLSLGDQPQHF. The chain combines TRBV5-3 with TRBJ1-5, with D possibly being TRBD1 (5 bases). TRBV5-3 falls under the ORF class, with uncertain function. This CDR3 spans 14 amino acids. V was shortened by 1 base and J by 7 bases, with 12 bases between the two germline ends.